This is a list of T cell receptor beta chains from one sample in a study of CXCR3-negative and CXCR3-positive naive CD8 T cells. TCRdb re-called the 5' RACE reads; one entry per CDR3 protein, DNA not given. Its clone listing holds approximately 66,000 distinct CDR3 sequences. Sequencing was done on a sample of naive CXCR3- CD8+ T cells from blood. These TCRs come from a human donor in good health. Some clones in this sample may be carry-over from other donors' samples. CDR3s include the opening cysteine and the closing phenylalanine or tryptophan. Fields, in order: V gene, J gene, CDR3 protein.

V gene: TRBV27; J gene: TRBJ2-7; CDR3 protein: CASSLTTANYEQYF
V gene: TRBV29-1; J gene: TRBJ2-2; CDR3 protein: CSVEERRGTGTNTGELFF
V gene: TRBV12-3/TRBV12-4; J gene: TRBJ2-4; CDR3 protein: CATAGSKNIQYF
V gene: TRBV28; J gene: TRBJ2-1; CDR3 protein: CASSLGGDYNEQFF
V gene: TRBV28; J gene: TRBJ2-7; CDR3 protein: CASSNDYEQYF
V gene: TRBV29-1; J gene: TRBJ2-7; CDR3 protein: CSVVVSYEQYF
V gene: TRBV28; J gene: TRBJ1-1; CDR3 protein: CASSLYRSSEAFF
V gene: TRBV7-9; J gene: TRBJ2-3; CDR3 protein: CASILRDGNTDTQYF
V gene: TRBV29-1; J gene: TRBJ2-1; CDR3 protein: CSVEEGAGAPFF
V gene: TRBV29-1; J gene: TRBJ2-1; CDR3 protein: CSGSGGQGSYNEQFF
V gene: TRBV7-8; J gene: TRBJ2-7; CDR3 protein: CASSFFRGPYEQYF
V gene: TRBV5-1; J gene: TRBJ1-1; CDR3 protein: CASSRTGPNTEAFF
V gene: TRBV14; J gene: TRBJ2-6; CDR3 protein: CASSPDRAGDSGANVMTF
V gene: TRBV7-2; J gene: TRBJ2-7; CDR3 protein: CASSLGKVGTSGRLKYEQYF
V gene: TRBV29-1; J gene: TRBJ1-1; CDR3 protein: CSVEDRRGRGDDTEAFF
V gene: TRBV27; J gene: TRBJ2-7; CDR3 protein: CASSLGRDYEQYF
V gene: TRBV29-1; J gene: TRBJ1-2; CDR3 protein: CSVGYQLGQGADLYGYTF
V gene: TRBV4-3; J gene: TRBJ1-1; CDR3 protein: CASSQDKGLGTEAFF
V gene: TRBV5-1; J gene: TRBJ2-2; CDR3 protein: CATGFNTGELFF
V gene: TRBV4-3; J gene: TRBJ2-7; CDR3 protein: CASSPGDGAYEQYF
V gene: TRBV2; J gene: TRBJ2-3; CDR3 protein: CASRGPGTSPTDTQYF
V gene: TRBV27; J gene: TRBJ2-5; CDR3 protein: CASSPYGFGLAGGADQYF
V gene: TRBV2; J gene: TRBJ2-1; CDR3 protein: CASSEGREYEQFF
V gene: TRBV7-8; J gene: TRBJ2-7; CDR3 protein: CASSQDRAYEQYF
V gene: TRBV7-9; J gene: TRBJ1-2; CDR3 protein: CASSLDDRVYGYTF
V gene: TRBV7-2; J gene: TRBJ1-1; CDR3 protein: CASSLMRGRSGTEAFF
V gene: TRBV14; J gene: TRBJ2-1; CDR3 protein: CASSQDQLPGVSYNEQFF
V gene: TRBV20-1; J gene: TRBJ2-7; CDR3 protein: CSASEQAGAYEQYF
V gene: TRBV6-1; J gene: TRBJ2-3; CDR3 protein: CASSEGEGGHTDTQYF
V gene: TRBV20-1; J gene: TRBJ1-2; CDR3 protein: CSAQTPGQISRGYTF
V gene: TRBV7-2; J gene: TRBJ2-1; CDR3 protein: CASSPGTLQFF
V gene: TRBV29-1; J gene: TRBJ2-2; CDR3 protein: CSAIIPSANTGELFF
V gene: TRBV7-6; J gene: TRBJ2-7; CDR3 protein: CASSPGPSSYEQYF
V gene: TRBV7-9; J gene: TRBJ2-1; CDR3 protein: CASSLGGGLAVDEQFF
V gene: TRBV7-2; J gene: TRBJ1-1; CDR3 protein: CASSLGVGAFF
V gene: TRBV29-1; J gene: TRBJ2-7; CDR3 protein: CSVEGGIEDSYEQYF
V gene: TRBV4-3; J gene: TRBJ1-4; CDR3 protein: CASSQDRGTGDEKLFF
V gene: TRBV12-3/TRBV12-4; J gene: TRBJ2-4; CDR3 protein: CATSLAPRGAKNIQYF
V gene: TRBV9; J gene: TRBJ1-1; CDR3 protein: CASSVEYSMNTEAFF
V gene: TRBV29-1; J gene: TRBJ2-5; CDR3 protein: CSVEVVNSQETQYF
V gene: TRBV7-8; J gene: TRBJ2-1; CDR3 protein: CASSLAFLSRGQSSYNEQFF
V gene: TRBV7-2; J gene: TRBJ2-7; CDR3 protein: CASSPGYSYEQYF
V gene: TRBV29-1; J gene: TRBJ2-7; CDR3 protein: CSVETEASSYEQYF
V gene: TRBV7-9; J gene: TRBJ2-5; CDR3 protein: CAIREGQETQYF
V gene: TRBV28; J gene: TRBJ1-5; CDR3 protein: CASSEPLWDNQPQHF
V gene: TRBV9; J gene: TRBJ1-5; CDR3 protein: CASSPSGSSEPQHF
V gene: TRBV12-3/TRBV12-4; J gene: TRBJ1-4; CDR3 protein: CASSLPLREKLFF
V gene: TRBV7-6; J gene: TRBJ2-1; CDR3 protein: CASSLGLYNEQFF
V gene: TRBV19; J gene: TRBJ2-2; CDR3 protein: CASRIAGANTGELFF
V gene: TRBV7-6; J gene: TRBJ2-5; CDR3 protein: CASSLFGETQYF
V gene: TRBV14; J gene: TRBJ2-7; CDR3 protein: CASSQGLSGRGNEQYF
V gene: TRBV29-1; J gene: TRBJ1-2; CDR3 protein: CSVESSWGPNYGYTF
V gene: TRBV28; J gene: TRBJ2-1; CDR3 protein: CASSLFATSGRGNEQFF
V gene: TRBV7-9; J gene: TRBJ1-4; CDR3 protein: CASSGGKGPRKLFF
V gene: TRBV29-1; J gene: TRBJ2-5; CDR3 protein: CSVEDQRGSGAPQETQYF
V gene: TRBV5-1; J gene: TRBJ2-3; CDR3 protein: CASSDGASSVDTQYF
V gene: TRBV12-3/TRBV12-4; J gene: TRBJ1-1; CDR3 protein: CASSPQGNGGTEAFF
V gene: TRBV7-9; J gene: TRBJ2-3; CDR3 protein: CASSLTVGLAAADTQYF
V gene: TRBV28; J gene: TRBJ2-3; CDR3 protein: CASSMRGPTDTQYF